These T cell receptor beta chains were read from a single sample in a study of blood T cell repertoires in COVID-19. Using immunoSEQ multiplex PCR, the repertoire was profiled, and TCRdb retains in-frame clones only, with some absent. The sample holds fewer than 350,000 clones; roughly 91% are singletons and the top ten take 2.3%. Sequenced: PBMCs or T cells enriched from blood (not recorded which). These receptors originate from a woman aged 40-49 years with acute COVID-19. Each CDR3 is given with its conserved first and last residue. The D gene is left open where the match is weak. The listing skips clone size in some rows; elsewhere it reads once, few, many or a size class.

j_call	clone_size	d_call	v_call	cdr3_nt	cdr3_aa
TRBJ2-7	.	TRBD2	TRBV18	TGTGCCAGCTCACCACTAGCGGGAGCCCGCGACGAGCAGTACTTC	CASSPLAGARDEQYF
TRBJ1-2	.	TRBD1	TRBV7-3	TGTGCCAGCAGCCCGGACAGGGGGATTGGCTACACCTTC	CASSPDRGIGYTF
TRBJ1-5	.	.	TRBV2	TGTGCCAGCAGTGCGCAGATCAATCAGCCCCAGCATTTT	CASSAQINQPQHF
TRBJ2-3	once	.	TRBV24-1	TGTGCCACCAGTCTCGGCAGGGGATACACAGATACGCAGTATTTT	CATSLGRGYTDTQYF
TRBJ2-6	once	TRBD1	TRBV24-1	TGTGCCACCAGTCTCTCCGGGACAGGAGGCCCCTCTGGGGCCAACGTCCTGACTTTC	CATSLSGTGGPSGANVLTF
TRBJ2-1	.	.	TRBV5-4	TGTGCCAGCAGCCCGGGACAACTCTCCTACAATGAGCAGTTCTTC	CASSPGQLSYNEQFF
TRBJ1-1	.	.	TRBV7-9	TGTGCCAGCAGCTTAGGCGTTGGTGCTTTCTTT	CASSLGVGAFF
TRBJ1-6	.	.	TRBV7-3	TGTGCCAGCAGCCGGGCGGGCCCGAATTCACCCCTCCACTTT	CASSRAGPNSPLHF
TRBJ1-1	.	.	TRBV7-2	TGTGCCAGCAGCTTACAGGGGAGGAACACTGAAGCTTTCTTT	CASSLQGRNTEAFF
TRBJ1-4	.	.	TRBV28	TGTGCCAGCAGTCTCGTAGCCAATAATGAAAAACTGTTTTTT	CASSLVANNEKLFF
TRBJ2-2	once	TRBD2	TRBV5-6	TGTGCCAGCAGCTTCCGGGACTACAACACCGGGGAGCTGTTTTTT	CASSFRDYNTGELFF
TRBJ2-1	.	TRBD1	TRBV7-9	TGTGCCAGCAGCTTAGCTGGGACAGGGGGCATGGACAATGAGCAGTTCTTC	CASSLAGTGGMDNEQFF
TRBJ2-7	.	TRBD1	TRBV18	TGTGCCAGCTCACTACAGGGGCCCTACGAGCAGTACTTC	CASSLQGPYEQYF
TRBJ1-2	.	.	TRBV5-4	TGTGCCAGCAGCTTTCCCGGGTATGGCAACTATGGCTACACCTTC	CASSFPGYGNYGYTF
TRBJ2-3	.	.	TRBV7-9	TGTGCCAGCAGCTTTCCCGGGGGCACAGATACGCAGTATTTT	CASSFPGGTDTQYF
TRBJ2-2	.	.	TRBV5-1	TGCGCCAGCAGCTTCGAGTGGGAGGCAACCGGGGAGCTGTTTTTT	CASSFEWEATGELFF
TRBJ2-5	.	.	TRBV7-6	TGTGCCAGCAGCTCTCTCCAGAGGCCGTCCCAAGAGACCCAGTACTTC	CASSSLQRPSQETQYF
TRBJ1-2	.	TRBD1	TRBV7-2	TGTGCCAGCAGCTACACGACAGGGCCGACATTAGGCTACACCTTC	CASSYTTGPTLGYTF
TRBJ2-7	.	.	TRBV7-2	TGTGCCAGCAGCTTCAGCGTGATAACCTACGAGCAGTACTTC	CASSFSVITYEQYF
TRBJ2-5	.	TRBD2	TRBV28	TGTGCCAGCAGTTTCCCGACACTAGCGGGAGGGGTTAGGGGTCCAGAGACCCAGTACTTC	CASSFPTLAGGVRGPETQYF
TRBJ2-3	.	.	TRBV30	TGTGCCTGGAGTGTACGGTGGGAGAAGCTGGATACGCAGTATTTT	CAWSVRWEKLDTQYF
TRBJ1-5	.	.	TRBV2	TGTGCCAGCAGTGAAGACGGGAATCAGCCCCAGCATTTT	CASSEDGNQPQHF
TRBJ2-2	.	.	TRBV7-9	TGTGCCAGCAGCTTAACTATGGGGGCCGGCGGGGAGCTGTTTTTT	CASSLTMGAGGELFF
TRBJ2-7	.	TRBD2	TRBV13	TGTGCCAGCAGCTTAGGGGGCCTAGCGGGGATCTCCTACGAGCAGTACTTC	CASSLGGLAGISYEQYF
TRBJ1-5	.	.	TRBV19	TGTGCCAGTAGTATCCAGGGGAGCAATCAGCCCCAGCATTTT	CASSIQGSNQPQHF
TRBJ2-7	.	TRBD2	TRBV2	TGTGCCAGCCGGGAGGCCACGGGTGGGTACGAGCAGTACTTC	CASREATGGYEQYF
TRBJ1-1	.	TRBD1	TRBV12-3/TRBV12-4	TGTGCCAGCAGTGGGACAGGGAGATATGCTTTCTTT	CASSGTGRYAFF
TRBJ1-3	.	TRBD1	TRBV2	TGTGCCAGCTGCCCGACAGGGGTCTCTGGAAACACCATATATTTT	CASCPTGVSGNTIYF
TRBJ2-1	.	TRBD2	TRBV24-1	TGTGCCACCAGTGGTGGGACTAGCTCTTACAATGAGCAGTTCTTC	CATSGGTSSYNEQFF
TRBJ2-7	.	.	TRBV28	TGTGCCAGCGGGACCCCCAGGGGCAGGGACTACGAGCAGTACTTC	CASGTPRGRDYEQYF
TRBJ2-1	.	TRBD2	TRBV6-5	TGTGCCAGCAGCCAACTAGCGGCCCCCTACAATGAGCAGTTCTTC	CASSQLAAPYNEQFF
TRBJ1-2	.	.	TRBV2	TGTGCCAGCAGTGAAGTAGTCACCTATGGCTACACCTTC	CASSEVVTYGYTF
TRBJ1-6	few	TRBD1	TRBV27	TGTGCCAGCAGTTTAAGGGGGCCCCTCAAGGGGGAAGCATCCTATAATTCACCCCTCCACTTT	CASSLRGPLKGEASYNSPLHF
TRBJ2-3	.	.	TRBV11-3	TGTGCCAGCAGCTTAGAACCTAGCGCAGATACGCAGTATTTT	CASSLEPSADTQYF
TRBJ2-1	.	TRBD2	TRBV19	TGTGCCAGTAGCCTGTCTGGGCGGGGGGCCTACAATGAGCAGTTCTTC	CASSLSGRGAYNEQFF
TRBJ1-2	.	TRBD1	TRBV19	TGTGCCAGTAGTATAGATGAGGGGACAGGGTACTATGGCTACACCTTC	CASSIDEGTGYYGYTF
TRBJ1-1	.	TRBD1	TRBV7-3	TGTGCCAGCAGCTCGCAGGGGGGCAACACTGAAGCTTTCTTT	CASSSQGGNTEAFF
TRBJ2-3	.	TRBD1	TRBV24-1	TGTGCCACCAGTGATTTCCCACGACAGGGGGCCACAGATACGCAGTATTTT	CATSDFPRQGATDTQYF
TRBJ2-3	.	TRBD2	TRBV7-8	TGTGCCAGCAGCTTAGATGGCGGGGGGAGCACAGATACGCAGTATTTT	CASSLDGGGSTDTQYF
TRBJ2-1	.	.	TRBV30	TGTGCCTGGAGTGCTGGCAGGGGCAATTACAATGAGCAGTTCTTC	CAWSAGRGNYNEQFF
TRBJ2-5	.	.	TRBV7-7	TGTGCCAGCAGCTTATCGGGAGCAAGGGTGCGAGAGACCCAGTACTTC	CASSLSGARVRETQYF
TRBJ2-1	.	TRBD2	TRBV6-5	TGTGCCAGCAGTATATATAGCGGGGGGAGAAAGTTCTTC	CASSIYSGGRKFF
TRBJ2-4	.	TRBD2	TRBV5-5	TGTGCCAGCAGCTTCAATAGCGGGAAGGCCAAAAACATTCAGTACTTC	CASSFNSGKAKNIQYF
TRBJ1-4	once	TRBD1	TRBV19	TGTGCCAGTAGCCTGGGACAGACTAATGAAAAACTGTTTTTT	CASSLGQTNEKLFF
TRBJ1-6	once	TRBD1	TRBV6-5	TGTGCCAGCAGTTACTCGAGGGACAGGGGTTCACCCCTCCACTTT	CASSYSRDRGSPLHF